These T cell receptor beta chains were read from a single sample in a study of T cell responses to AZD1222 COVID-19 vaccine. Clones were read by immunoSEQ multiplex PCR, and TCRdb kept only the in-frame ones, dropping some. The sample yields 180,000 or so clones, 70% to 90% seen once. The sample here was peripheral blood, taken on day 0 of AZD1222 vaccination. The receptors were gathered from an adult in good health. The CDR3 runs from the conserved cysteine through the conserved F or W. Each record gives: CDR3 protein, CDR3 DNA, clone size, V gene, CDR3 length, D gene, J gene. A D gene is named only where the DNA matches it firmly. Size values are once, few and many counts, or a class for expanded clones, and some rows have none.

CASSQALQSSGNTIYF,TGTGCCAGCAGCCAAGCGCTACAGAGCTCTGGAAACACCATATATTTT,.,TRBV4-2,16,.,TRBJ1-3
CASRGGTDFSPLHF,TGTGCCAGCAGAGGGGGGACAGACTTTTCACCCCTCCACTTT,.,TRBV6-5,14,TRBD1,TRBJ1-6
CASSFSTDPTEAFF,TGTGCCAGCAGTTTTTCGACAGACCCCACTGAAGCTTTCTTT,.,TRBV28,14,.,TRBJ1-1
CASSPTGGGVNTEAFF,TGCGCCAGCAGCCCGACAGGGGGGGGTGTGAACACTGAAGCTTTCTTT,.,TRBV5-1,16,TRBD1,TRBJ1-1
CAWSVTSVNTEAFF,TGTGCCTGGAGTGTGACATCCGTCAACACTGAAGCTTTCTTT,.,TRBV30,14,.,TRBJ1-1
CASRDVVDSPLHF,TGCGCCAGCAGGGATGTTGTGGATTCACCCCTCCACTTT,.,TRBV5-1,13,.,TRBJ1-6
CASARGLAGGSASTDTQYF,TGCGCCAGCGCCCGAGGACTAGCGGGAGGAAGTGCTAGCACAGATACGCAGTATTTT,.,TRBV10-2,19,TRBD2,TRBJ2-3
CASSLKSAGGWGETQYF,TGTGCCAGCAGCTTGAAGTCGGCGGGAGGTTGGGGAGAGACCCAGTACTTC,.,TRBV5-4,17,TRBD2,TRBJ2-5
CASSLLTGTGDYNEQFF,TGTGCCAGCAGTCTACTGACCGGGACAGGGGACTACAATGAGCAGTTCTTC,.,TRBV27,17,TRBD1,TRBJ2-1
CAIRSGGAADTQYF,TGTGCCATCAGGAGCGGGGGGGCGGCAGATACGCAGTATTTT,.,TRBV10-3,14,TRBD2,TRBJ2-3
CASSPVQGPGELFF,TGTGCCAGCAGCCCGGTACAGGGACCCGGGGAGCTGTTTTTT,.,TRBV5-4,14,.,TRBJ2-2
CASSILGGNTEAFF,TGTGCCAGCAGTATCCTAGGGGGGAACACTGAAGCTTTCTTT,.,TRBV2,14,.,TRBJ1-1
CASSVGVFSTNEKLFF,TGTGCCAGCAGCGTCGGGGTTTTTTCGACTAATGAAAAACTGTTTTTT,.,TRBV9,16,.,TRBJ1-4
CASSVQGGDNEKLFF,TGTGCCAGCAGTGTCCAGGGGGGTGATAATGAAAAACTGTTTTTT,.,TRBV2,15,TRBD1,TRBJ1-4
CASSIWGGASTDTQYF,TGTGCCAGTAGTATCTGGGGAGGGGCTAGCACAGATACGCAGTATTTT,.,TRBV19,16,TRBD2,TRBJ2-3
CSVRTQGGSYEQYF,TGCAGCGTTAGGACACAGGGGGGTAGCTACGAGCAGTACTTC,few,TRBV29-1,14,TRBD1,TRBJ2-7
CASSGRDRGIRETQYF,TGTGCCAGCAGCGGCCGGGACAGGGGGATTAGGGAGACCCAGTACTTC,once,TRBV3-1/TRBV3-2,16,TRBD1,TRBJ2-5
CSVGDGVGNQPQHF,TGCAGCGTCGGCGATGGGGTGGGCAATCAGCCCCAGCATTTT,.,TRBV29-1,14,.,TRBJ1-5
CASSSVPASYNEQFF,TGCGCCAGCAGTAGTGTCCCGGCCTCCTACAATGAGCAGTTCTTC,.,TRBV5-1,15,.,TRBJ2-1
CASSLVLQGATNEKLFF,TGTGCCAGCAGCTTAGTCTTACAGGGAGCAACTAATGAAAAACTGTTTTTT,.,TRBV7-8,17,.,TRBJ1-4
CAISKDRVGEKLFF,TGTGCCATCAGTAAGGACAGGGTCGGTGAAAAACTGTTTTTT,.,TRBV10-3,14,TRBD1,TRBJ1-4
CASSVSMGWNTEAFF,TGTGCCAGCAGCGTATCGATGGGTTGGAACACTGAAGCTTTCTTT,.,TRBV9,15,.,TRBJ1-1
CASSSTGRDEKLFF,TGTGCCAGCAGCTCTACAGGGCGGGATGAAAAACTGTTTTTT,.,TRBV11-2,14,.,TRBJ1-4
CAWRQGTGELFF,TGTGCCTGGAGACAGGGTACCGGGGAGCTGTTTTTT,.,TRBV30,12,.,TRBJ2-2
CASSGVGGYTF,TGTGCCAGCAGTGGGGTTGGTGGCTACACCTTC,.,TRBV28,11,.,TRBJ1-2
CASTPDRGRTGELFF,TGTGCCAGCACTCCGGACAGGGGAAGGACCGGGGAGCTGTTTTTT,.,TRBV6-5,15,TRBD1,TRBJ2-2
CASSYQGARLHF,TGTGCCAGCAGTTACCAGGGGGCCCGCCTCCACTTT,.,TRBV27,12,TRBD1,TRBJ1-6
CASSREPTGKVKGYTF,TGTGCCAGCAGCCGCGAGCCCACAGGGAAGGTTAAGGGCTACACCTTC,.,TRBV3-1/TRBV3-2,16,.,TRBJ1-2
CASSSDRTSLLEKF,TGTGCCAGCAGCTCTGACAGGACCTCCCTTCTAGAAAAATTC,.,TRBV7-9,14,.,TRBJ2-7
CASSVSGPTHGYTF,TGTGCCAGCAGTGTTTCAGGGCCAACTCATGGCTACACCTTC,.,TRBV2,14,.,TRBJ1-2
CASSSLTSLSYNEQFF,TGTGCCAGTAGTTCCCTGACTAGCCTCTCCTACAATGAGCAGTTCTTC,.,TRBV19,16,TRBD2,TRBJ2-1
CASKDGVRDTQYF,TGTGCCAGTAAGGATGGGGTCAGAGATACGCAGTATTTT,few,TRBV28,13,.,TRBJ2-3
CASTLGGTANSPLHF,TGTGCCAGCACCTTGGGTGGGACGGCTAATTCACCCCTCCACTTT,.,TRBV7-9,15,.,TRBJ1-6
CASSQLTGGGGGTLHF,TGTGCCAGCAGCCAACTGACAGGGGGTGGTGGTGGTACCCTCCACTTT,once,TRBV4-2,16,TRBD1,TRBJ1-6
CASSLMNGELFF,TGTGCCAGCAGCCTAATGAACGGGGAGCTGTTTTTT,.,TRBV14,12,.,TRBJ2-2
CASSSLGGSEQYF,TGCGCCAGCAGCAGTTTGGGGGGTTCCGAGCAGTACTTC,.,TRBV5-1,13,.,TRBJ2-7
CASSRTYEQYF,TGTGCCAGCAGCCGCACCTACGAGCAGTACTTC,.,TRBV6-5,11,.,TRBJ2-7
CASSVSSLATQYF,TGCGCCAGCAGTGTATCTAGCTTGGCGACCCAGTACTTC,.,TRBV10-1,13,.,TRBJ2-5
CASSEAGGRSQPQHF,TGTGCCAGCAGTGAAGCAGGGGGAAGAAGTCAGCCCCAGCATTTT,.,TRBV6-1,15,.,TRBJ1-5
CASSQIPGTMNTEAFF,TGCGCCAGCAGTCAAATCCCCGGGACAATGAACACTGAAGCTTTCTTT,.,TRBV23-1,16,.,TRBJ1-1
CASPGGVGNTIYF,TGTGCCAGCCCGGGGGGAGTTGGAAACACCATATATTTT,few,TRBV6-5,13,.,TRBJ1-3
CASSLFWTSGNTDTQYF,TGTGCCAGCAGCTTGTTTTGGACTAGCGGGAACACAGATACGCAGTATTTT,.,TRBV5-6,17,TRBD2,TRBJ2-3
CASKLGQGLPKTYF,TGTGCCAGCAAGCTGGGACAGGGCTTACCAAAGACCTACTTC,.,TRBV2,14,TRBD1,TRBJ2-7
CASREGTSNGEQFF,TGCGCCAGCAGGGAGGGGACTAGCAACGGCGAGCAGTTCTTC,.,TRBV10-2,14,TRBD2,TRBJ2-1
CASSSRTVGSGYTF,TGTGCCAGCAGTTCCCGGACAGTCGGTTCTGGCTACACCTTC,.,TRBV27,14,.,TRBJ1-2
CASSQGGLRSGNTIYF,TGTGCCAGCAGCCAAGGGGGCCTTAGGAGCGGAAACACCATATATTTT,.,TRBV3-1/TRBV3-2,16,.,TRBJ1-3
CASSLAPQASGELFF,TGTGCCAGCAGCTTAGCGCCACAGGCTTCCGGGGAGCTGTTTTTT,.,TRBV7-6,15,.,TRBJ2-2
CASSLAGTLNEQYF,TGTGCCAGCAGCTTAGCCGGGACTCTGAACGAGCAGTACTTC,.,TRBV11-2,14,.,TRBJ2-7
CASSYGQGEGNIQYF,TGTGCCAGCAGCTATGGGCAAGGTGAAGGAAACATTCAGTACTTC,.,TRBV7-9,15,.,TRBJ2-4
CASSLGGGAANEKLFF,TGTGCCAGCAGCTTAGGCGGAGGGGCGGCTAATGAAAAACTGTTTTTT,.,TRBV7-9,16,.,TRBJ1-4
CAWSDIGRINEKLFF,TGTGCCTGGAGTGACATAGGACGGATTAATGAAAAACTGTTTTTT,.,TRBV30,15,.,TRBJ1-4
CASTQGGAGVEKLFF,TGTGCCAGCACCCAGGGCGGGGCAGGGGTTGAAAAACTGTTTTTT,.,TRBV7-6,15,.,TRBJ1-4
CASSEPRGGEKLFF,TGTGCCAGCAGTGAACCCCGGGGTGGTGAAAAACTGTTTTTT,.,TRBV2,14,.,TRBJ1-4